Only a few counts were recorded for the clone carrying this T cell receptor (beta chain). Its antigen remains unknown. V lost 3 bases to trimming and J lost 6 bases; unmatched junction nucleotides: 8. Germline assignment: CDR1 SGHKS and CDR2 YYEKEE (reference sequence). The CDR3 is made up of 15 amino acids. This entry is derived from a study of CD8 T cells in ankylosing spondylitis. Study-level results: In ankylosing spondylitis patients, matched synovial fluid reportedly showed significant enrichment of disease-linked clones. Reactive arthritis synovial fluid and blood were previously reported to contain some motif variants. With a CD8+ phenotype, disease-linked clones were relatively rare in peripheral blood. What appeared characteristic of ankylosing spondylitis blood was a TCR beta motif of eight highly homologous variants.

5'-RACE, quantitative and with molecular barcodes, yielded the TCR beta libraries. TCRdb reprocessed the 5' RACE reads with MiXCR, giving one entry per CDR3 protein. The table includes over 450,000 distinct CDR3 sequences, roughly 13% detected once. The specimen was blood, either unsorted or a sorted T cell fraction (not recorded which). This chain links TRBV5-5 with TRBJ2-1; 8 bases line up with TRBD2. The sequence was obtained from a male donor with ankylosing spondylitis. The CDR3 sequence: CASSSGLDTGNEQFF. As DNA, the CDR3 is TGTGCCAGCAGCTCGGGACTAGATACGGGCAATGAGCAGTTCTTC.